These 22 T cell receptor beta chains were sequenced from one sample in a study of blood T cell repertoires in COVID-19. The repertoire was sequenced with immunoSEQ multiplex PCR; TCRdb's copy has only in-frame clones and lacks some. The data contain around 140,000 clones, about nine tenths of them singletons. The sequenced sample consisted of PBMCs or T cells enriched from blood (not recorded which). These receptors came from a man between 60 and 75 years old who had recovered from COVID-19.

Only one count was recorded for this clone. Written as DNA, the CDR3 is TGTGCCAGCAGTTTATGGGACAGGAATTCACCCCTCCACTTT. This translates into CASSLWDRNSPLHF. The rearrangement joins TRBV27 to TRBJ1-6; TRBD1 matches at 8 bases. Germline loops: CDR1 MNHEY, CDR2 SMNVEV (reference sequence). This CDR3 spans 14 amino acids. V gave up 1 base and J gave up 7 bases; unmatched junction bases: 0.

V usage is TRBV30 and J usage is TRBJ2-5, with 8 bases identical to TRBD1. Trimming removed 2 bases from V and 4 bases from J; junction bases left unmatched: 12. The CDR3 has 16 residues. In germline, CDR1 is GTSNPN, CDR2 SVGIG (reference sequence). CDR3 loop: CAWSSPQGAGGETQYF. For the CDR3, the DNA is TGTGCCTGGAGTTCCCCGCAGGGGGCTGGTGGAGAGACCCAGTACTTC.

CDR3: CASSQGRGLVGNTIYF. In nucleotides, the CDR3 is TGTGCCAGCAGCCAAGGCAGGGGGCTCGTTGGAAACACCATATATTTT. The chain couples TRBV14 to TRBJ1-3; TRBD1 matches at 8 bases. Losses at the gene ends were 1 base for V and 3 bases for J; bases not matched to a gene: 5. Looked up from germline, CDR1 is SGHDN and CDR2 is FVKESK. This CDR3 has 16 amino acids.

The chain combines TRBV7-9 with TRBJ1-2; TRBD1 might be the D (6 bases). The germline gives CDR1 SEHNR, CDR2 FQNEAQ (reference sequence). The CDR3 loop spans 14 amino acids. Trimming pared 5 bases from V and 6 bases from J, leaving 16 bases between. This CDR3 is CASSPVGTWDGYTF. CDR3 nucleotide sequence: TGTGCCAGCAGCCCCGTAGGGACATGGGATGGCTACACCTTC. The variable domain in full, with the rest retrieved from reference TRBV7-9 and TRBJ1-2, is DTGVSQNPRHKITKRGQNVTFRCDPISEHNRLYWYRQTLGQGPEFLTYFQNEAQLEKSRLLSDRFSAERPKGSFSTLEIQRTEQGDSAMYLCASSPVGTWDGYTFGSGTRLTVV.

The chain recombines TRBV6-5 with TRBJ1-6; a possible D gene is TRBD1 (5 bases). V was pared by 5 bases and J by 10 bases, with 15 bases between. The CDR3 length is 14 residues. Germline V gives CDR1 MNHEY, CDR2 SVGAGI. The CDR3 loop reads CASSRAGLGSPLHF. Here the CDR3 DNA reads TGTGCCAGCAGTAGGGCAGGGTTGGGGTCACCCCTCCACTTT.

The DNA for the CDR3 is TGTGCCAGCAACACAGGGAGTCAGCCCCAGCATTTT. It encodes CASNTGSQPQHF. V gene TRBV28 combines with J gene TRBJ1-5, with D tentatively TRBD1 (6 bases). Between the trimmed V and J ends, which lost 7 bases and 6 bases, there was a span of 10 bases. This CDR3 is built from 12 residues. Germline CDR1 and CDR2: MDHEN and SYDVKM.

V gene TRBV11-1 combines with J gene TRBJ2-3; the D gene is possibly TRBD1 (5 bases). The length of the CDR3 is 16 residues. V lost 1 base to trimming and J lost 1 base, with 12 bases between them. Per the germline V gene, CDR1 is SGHAT and CDR2 is FQDESV (reference sequence). CDR3: CASSLEPRVRTDTQYF. The CDR3 DNA reads as TGTGCCAGCAGCTTAGAGCCCAGGGTCCGCACAGATACGCAGTATTTT.

In its sample, this clone was seen many times. The CDR3 region is CAWSVRDRETGELFF. In nucleotides, the CDR3 is TGTGCCTGGAGTGTCCGGGACAGAGAAACCGGGGAGCTGTTTTTT. The chain joins TRBV30 to TRBJ2-2; 7 positions match TRBD1. Germline values: CDR1 GTSNPN, CDR2 SVGIG (reference sequence). V lost 0 bases and J lost 5; bases outside the gene matches: 6. The CDR3 is 15 amino acids.

The chain carries TRBV19 and TRBJ2-1, with 8 nucleotides matching TRBD1. Germline trimming cut 8 bases from V and 0 bases from J; bases unmatched to any gene: 9. Germline V gene lookup returns CDR1 LNHDA and CDR2 SQIVND (reference sequence). The length of the CDR3 is 16 residues. The CDR3 sequence is CASGNQGAFSYNEQFF. The CDR3 coding sequence is TGTGCCAGTGGAAATCAGGGGGCCTTCTCCTACAATGAGCAGTTCTTC.

The chain couples TRBV11-2 to TRBJ1-5, with D possibly TRBD1 on 6 matching bases. The germline V and J ends were trimmed by 3 bases and 4 bases, with 7 bases remaining between them. The CDR3 is 13 residues long. Germline-derived CDR1 and CDR2 are SGHAT and FQNNGV. The CDR3 loop reads CASSFGQNQPQHF. CDR3 sequence (DNA): TGTGCCAGCAGCTTCGGACAGAATCAGCCCCAGCATTTT.

The chain has TRBV7-9 and TRBJ1-6, with D unresolved. CDR3 length: 12 amino acids. Per the germline V gene, CDR1 is SEHNR and CDR2 is FQNEAQ (reference sequence). Trimming left V 1 base short and J 11 bases short, with 6 bases between. CDR3 residues: CASSLGAAPLHF. CDR3 nucleotides: TGTGCCAGCAGCTTAGGGGCAGCACCCCTCCACTTT.

This sequence joins TRBV29-1 and TRBJ2-1; 10 nucleotides line up with TRBD2. V shed 3 bases, J shed 10 bases, and the junction held 6 bases outside the gene matches. CDR1 is SQVTM, CDR2 ANQGSEA, per germline. The CDR3 covers 13 residues. The CDR3 coding sequence is TGCAGCGTTGACGGTCTAGCGGGAGACGAGCAGTTCTTC. Its protein product is CSVDGLAGDEQFF.

The chain uses TRBV7-2 and TRBJ2-7; D gene ambiguous. CDR3 length: 12 amino acids. V lost 4 bases and J lost 6, with 10 bases in between. Germline V lookup: CDR1 SGHTA, CDR2 FQGNSA. CDR3 coding DNA: TGTGCCAGCAGCTCAGATCTTGGCGAGCAGTACTTC. Translating it yields CASSSDLGEQYF. Complete variable domain (other parts from reference TRBV7-2 and TRBJ2-7): GAGVSQSPSNKVTEKGKDVELRCDPISGHTALYWYRQSLGQGLEFLIYFQGNSAPDKSGLPSDRFSAERTGGSVSTLTIQRTQQEDSAVYLCASSSDLGEQYFGPGTRLTVT.

This clone has only one observation. V and J are TRBV5-1 and TRBJ2-1, with TRBD2 matching 11 bases. V was clipped by 0 bases and J by 8 bases; unmatched bases: 4. Germline V lookup: CDR1 SGHRS, CDR2 YFSETQ. The length of the CDR3 is 15 residues. The CDR3 here is CASSLGLAGFDEQFF. CDR3 sequence (DNA): TGCGCCAGCAGCTTGGGACTAGCGGGGTTCGATGAGCAGTTCTTC.

The J gene is TRBJ1-2, the V gene TRBV3-1 (or the pseudogene TRBV3-2); D may be TRBD1 (6 bases). V was cut by 4 bases and J by 2 bases, with 14 bases left in between. Germline CDR1 and CDR2: LGHDT and YNNKEL (reference sequence). The CDR3 sequence is 15 residues long. For the CDR3, the DNA is TGTGCCAGCAGCCTCCTAGGGGGGGTGAACTATGGCTACACCTTC. As protein: CASSLLGGVNYGYTF.

This chain joins TRBV5-1 and TRBJ2-6, with D unresolved. The CDR3 runs to 13 residues. The germline CDR1 and CDR2 sequences are SGHRS and YFSETQ. The V end lost 5 bases, the J end lost 4 bases, and 7 bases lay between the germline ends. In DNA form, the CDR3 reads TGCGCCAGCAGAGATCAGGGGGCCAACGTCCTGACTTTC. This gives the protein CASRDQGANVLTF.

The V gene is TRBV27, the J gene TRBJ1-5; D is ambiguous. V was shortened by 5 bases and J by 5 bases, with 25 bases between the two germline ends. CDR1 MNHEY and CDR2 SMNVEV come from the germline V gene (reference sequence). This CDR3 has 18 amino acids. CDR3 loop: CASSPTPGATWRDQPQHF. The CDR3 coding sequence is TGTGCCAGCAGTCCCACCCCCGGAGCCACTTGGCGTGATCAGCCCCAGCATTTT.

The chain couples TRBV7-8 to TRBJ1-5; 9 nucleotides match TRBD1. The CDR3 covers 13 residues. V shed 5 bases, J shed 16 bases, and the junction held 12 bases outside the gene matches. Germline V gives CDR1 SGHVS, CDR2 FQNEAQ. The CDR3 nucleotides are TGTGCCAGCAGCACCCAACAGGGGGCAGTGGTTCATTTT. This codes for CASSTQQGAVVHF.

The chain has TRBV2 and TRBJ2-7; possible D gene TRBD1, 6 bases. V was cut by 9 bases and J by 6 bases, with 15 bases left in between. CDR3 size: 12 residues. CDR1 and CDR2 (germline): SNHLY, FYNNEI. CDR3 DNA: TGTGCCAGGTCAGGGGATGGTGGCGAGCAGTACTTC. This translates into CARSGDGGEQYF.

This clone has only a few counts. The rearrangement links TRBV3-1 (or the pseudogene TRBV3-2) to TRBJ1-4, with 7 nucleotides matching TRBD1. This CDR3 has 14 amino acids. Germline CDR1 reads LGHDT; CDR2 reads YNNKEL (reference sequence). Trimming took 3 bases from V and 6 from J; bases not matched to a gene: 4. CDR3 amino acids: CASSHRQGDEKLFF. The CDR3 region has the DNA TGTGCCAGCAGCCATCGGCAGGGGGATGAAAAACTGTTTTTT.

The rearrangement links TRBV18 to TRBJ1-2, with D unresolved. The V and J ends lost 3 bases and 4 bases respectively, with 18 bases between them. Germline lookup yields CDR1 KGHSH and CDR2 LQKENI. CDR3 length: 16 amino acids. The CDR3 region is CASSPDPKADSYGYTF. The DNA for the CDR3 is TGTGCCAGCTCACCGGATCCCAAGGCGGATTCCTATGGCTACACCTTC.

This chain uses TRBV5-8 with TRBJ1-2; the D is unclear. Trimming stripped 4 bases from V and 2 bases from J, with 12 bases between. CDR1 SGHTS and CDR2 YDEGEE come from the germline V gene. CDR3 length: 14 residues. The CDR3: CASSPGSLNYGYTF. The DNA of the CDR3 is TGTGCCAGCAGCCCCGGGTCCCTGAACTATGGCTACACCTTC.